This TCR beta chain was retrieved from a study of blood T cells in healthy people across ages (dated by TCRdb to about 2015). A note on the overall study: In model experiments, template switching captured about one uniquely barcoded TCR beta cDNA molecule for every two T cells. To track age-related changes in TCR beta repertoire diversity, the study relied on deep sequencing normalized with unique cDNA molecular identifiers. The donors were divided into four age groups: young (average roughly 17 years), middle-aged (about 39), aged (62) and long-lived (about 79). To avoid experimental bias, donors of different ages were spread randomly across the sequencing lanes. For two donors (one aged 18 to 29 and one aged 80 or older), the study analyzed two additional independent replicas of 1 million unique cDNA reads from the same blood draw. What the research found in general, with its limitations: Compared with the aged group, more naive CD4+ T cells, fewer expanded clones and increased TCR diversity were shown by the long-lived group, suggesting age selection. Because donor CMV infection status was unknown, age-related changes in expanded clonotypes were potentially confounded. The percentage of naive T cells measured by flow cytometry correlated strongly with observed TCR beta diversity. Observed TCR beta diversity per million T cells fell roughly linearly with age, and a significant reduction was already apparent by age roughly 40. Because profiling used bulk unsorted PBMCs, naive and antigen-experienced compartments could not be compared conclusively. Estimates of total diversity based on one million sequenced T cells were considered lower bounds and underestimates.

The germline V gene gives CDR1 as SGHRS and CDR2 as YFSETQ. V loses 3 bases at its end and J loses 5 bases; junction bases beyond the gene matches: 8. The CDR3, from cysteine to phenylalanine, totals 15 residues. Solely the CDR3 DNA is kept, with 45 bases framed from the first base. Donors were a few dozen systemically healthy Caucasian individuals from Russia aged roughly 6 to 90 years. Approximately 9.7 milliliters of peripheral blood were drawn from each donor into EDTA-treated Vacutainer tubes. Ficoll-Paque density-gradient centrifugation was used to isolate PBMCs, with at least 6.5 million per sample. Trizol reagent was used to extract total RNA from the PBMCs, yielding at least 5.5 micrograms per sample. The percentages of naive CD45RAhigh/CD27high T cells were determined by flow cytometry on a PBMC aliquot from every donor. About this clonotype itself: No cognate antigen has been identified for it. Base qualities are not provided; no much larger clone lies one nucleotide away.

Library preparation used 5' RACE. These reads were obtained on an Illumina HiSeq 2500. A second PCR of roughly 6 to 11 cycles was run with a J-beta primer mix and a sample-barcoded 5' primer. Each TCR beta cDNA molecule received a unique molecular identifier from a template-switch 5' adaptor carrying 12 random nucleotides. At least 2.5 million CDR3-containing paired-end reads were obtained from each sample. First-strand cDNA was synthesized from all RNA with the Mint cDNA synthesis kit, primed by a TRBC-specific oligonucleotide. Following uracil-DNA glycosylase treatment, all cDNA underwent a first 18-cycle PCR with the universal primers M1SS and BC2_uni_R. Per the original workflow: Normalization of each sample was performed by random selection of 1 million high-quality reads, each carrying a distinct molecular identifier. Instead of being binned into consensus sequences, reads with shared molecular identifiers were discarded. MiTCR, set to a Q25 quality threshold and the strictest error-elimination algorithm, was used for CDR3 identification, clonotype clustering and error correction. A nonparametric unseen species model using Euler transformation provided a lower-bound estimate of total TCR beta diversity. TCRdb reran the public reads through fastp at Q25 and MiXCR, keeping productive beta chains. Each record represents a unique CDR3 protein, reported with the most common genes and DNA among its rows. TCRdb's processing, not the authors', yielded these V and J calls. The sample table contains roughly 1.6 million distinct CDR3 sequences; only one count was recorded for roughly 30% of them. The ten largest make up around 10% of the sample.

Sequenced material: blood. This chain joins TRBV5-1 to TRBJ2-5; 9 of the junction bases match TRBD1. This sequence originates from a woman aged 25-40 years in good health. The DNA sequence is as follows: TGCGCCAGCAGCTCCGAATCCGGGACAGGGGAGACCCAGTACTTC. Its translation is CASSSESGTGETQYF.